A selection of T cell receptor beta chains follows, all from one sample in a study of circulating CD8 cells and anti-PD-1 response in melanoma. MiXCR, applied by TCRdb to the reads, yields one record per CDR3 protein. The sample carries about 990 distinct CDR3 sequences, roughly 8.1% recorded once. The sequencing here drew on CD8+ T cells from PBMCs, taken at baseline or after one month of anti-PD-1 therapy (not recorded which). The receptors come from a human donor with melanoma. The CDR3 runs from the conserved cysteine through the conserved F or W. D genes are given only for firm matches. Only some rows state a clone size, as once, few, many or a class for expanded clones.

cdr3_nt: TGTGCCAGCAGCGTATTCCCAGCAGCCAATGAGCAGTTCTTC
cdr3_aa: CASSVFPAANEQFF
j_call: TRBJ2-1
cdr3_length: 14
v_call: TRBV9
d_call: NA
clone_size: NA

cdr3_nt: TGCAGTGCTAGAGCCCTAGCGGGGTCGTATGAGCAGTTCTTC
cdr3_aa: CSARALAGSYEQFF
j_call: TRBJ2-1
cdr3_length: 14
v_call: TRBV20-1
d_call: TRBD2
clone_size: medium-sized

cdr3_nt: TGCAGTGCTAAGAGCAGGACGGTGTTCTCGGAAAACTACGAGCAGTACTTC
cdr3_aa: CSAKSRTVFSENYEQYF
j_call: TRBJ2-7
cdr3_length: 17
v_call: TRBV20-1
d_call: NA
clone_size: medium-sized

cdr3_nt: TGTGCCAGCAGGGCGCTGACAGGGGACGAGCAGTACTTC
cdr3_aa: CASRALTGDEQYF
j_call: TRBJ2-7
cdr3_length: 13
v_call: TRBV12-3/TRBV12-4
d_call: TRBD1
clone_size: medium-sized

cdr3_nt: TGCGCCAGCAGCCAAGATTGGCAGAAGTCCTACGAGCAGTACTTC
cdr3_aa: CASSQDWQKSYEQYF
j_call: TRBJ2-7
cdr3_length: 15
v_call: TRBV4-3
d_call: NA
clone_size: NA

cdr3_nt: TGTGCCAGCAGCCAAGGGACAGTGAACACTGAAGCTTTCTTT
cdr3_aa: CASSQGTVNTEAFF
j_call: TRBJ1-1
cdr3_length: 14
v_call: TRBV3-1
d_call: NA
clone_size: medium-sized

cdr3_nt: TGTGCCAGCAGTTTGGGGACAGGGAATGAGCAGTTCTTC
cdr3_aa: CASSLGTGNEQFF
j_call: TRBJ2-1
cdr3_length: 13
v_call: TRBV12-3/TRBV12-4
d_call: TRBD1
clone_size: medium-sized

cdr3_nt: TGTGCCAGCGCCGTATGGGGGGAGCCGAACACCGGGGAGCTGTTTTTT
cdr3_aa: CASAVWGEPNTGELFF
j_call: TRBJ2-2
cdr3_length: 16
v_call: TRBV19
d_call: NA
clone_size: medium-sized

cdr3_nt: TGCGCCAGCAGCCAAGGAGTTCCCCACGAGCAGTACTTC
cdr3_aa: CASSQGVPHEQYF
j_call: TRBJ2-7
cdr3_length: 13
v_call: TRBV4-1
d_call: NA
clone_size: medium-sized

cdr3_nt: TGTGCCAGCGCCCTGACCGGGGGGAGTCAGCCCCAGCATTTT
cdr3_aa: CASALTGGSQPQHF
j_call: TRBJ1-5
cdr3_length: 14
v_call: TRBV2
d_call: NA
clone_size: medium-sized

cdr3_nt: TGTGCCAGCAGGCCAGATACCTACAATGAGCAGTTCTTC
cdr3_aa: CASRPDTYNEQFF
j_call: TRBJ2-1
cdr3_length: 13
v_call: TRBV5-4
d_call: NA
clone_size: large

cdr3_nt: TGTGCCAGCAGCCAAGATCAAAGGCGGAGCGCCTTAGGGCAGAAAAGGGGAGATACGCAGTATTTT
cdr3_aa: CASSQDQRRSALGQKRGDTQYF
j_call: TRBJ2-3
cdr3_length: 22
v_call: TRBV14
d_call: NA
clone_size: large

cdr3_nt: TGTGCCACCAAGGGGGCTTCGGGCACAGATACGCAGTATTTT
cdr3_aa: CATKGASGTDTQYF
j_call: TRBJ2-3
cdr3_length: 14
v_call: TRBV19
d_call: TRBD1
clone_size: medium-sized

cdr3_nt: TGCGCCAGCAGCCAACCCAGGGGACTTACTACTGAAGCTTTCTTT
cdr3_aa: CASSQPRGLTTEAFF
j_call: TRBJ1-1
cdr3_length: 15
v_call: TRBV4-3
d_call: NA
clone_size: medium-sized

cdr3_nt: TGTGCCAGCAGCTTTCAGGGGGCGCGGGACAATGAGCAGTTCTTC
cdr3_aa: CASSFQGARDNEQFF
j_call: TRBJ2-1
cdr3_length: 15
v_call: TRBV7-8
d_call: TRBD1
clone_size: NA

cdr3_nt: TGTGCCAGCAGTTTACTAGGGGAACCTAACTATGGCTACACCTTC
cdr3_aa: CASSLLGEPNYGYTF
j_call: TRBJ1-2
cdr3_length: 15
v_call: TRBV27
d_call: NA
clone_size: large

cdr3_nt: TGTGCCAGCAGTTCCCGTGGGGGGGGGCTGGGCACAGATACGCAGTATTTT
cdr3_aa: CASSSRGGGLGTDTQYF
j_call: TRBJ2-3
cdr3_length: 17
v_call: TRBV6-5
d_call: NA
clone_size: medium-sized

cdr3_nt: TGTGCCAGCAGCTTAAATAACAGGGCGAACACCGGGGAGCTGTTTTTT
cdr3_aa: CASSLNNRANTGELFF
j_call: TRBJ2-2
cdr3_length: 16
v_call: TRBV7-3
d_call: NA
clone_size: large

cdr3_nt: TGTGCCAGCAGCTTGACCAGCACAGATACGCAGTATTTT
cdr3_aa: CASSLTSTDTQYF
j_call: TRBJ2-3
cdr3_length: 13
v_call: TRBV5-4
d_call: NA
clone_size: medium-sized

cdr3_nt: TGTGCCAGCAGTTTCGATGTCGGGCTAGCGGGTAGGGGGGAGCTGTTTTTT
cdr3_aa: CASSFDVGLAGRGELFF
j_call: TRBJ2-2
cdr3_length: 17
v_call: TRBV27
d_call: TRBD2
clone_size: medium-sized

cdr3_nt: TGCGCCAGCAGTGGGACAGGATCCACCGGGGAGCTGTTTTTT
cdr3_aa: CASSGTGSTGELFF
j_call: TRBJ2-2
cdr3_length: 14
v_call: TRBV10-1
d_call: TRBD1
clone_size: medium-sized

cdr3_nt: TGTGCCAGTAGTACGATACAGGGCACAGATACGCAGTATTTT
cdr3_aa: CASSTIQGTDTQYF
j_call: TRBJ2-3
cdr3_length: 14
v_call: TRBV19
d_call: NA
clone_size: large

cdr3_nt: TGTGCCAGTAGTCCGTCCCGGGCCAGGGGCGAGACCCAGTACTTC
cdr3_aa: CASSPSRARGETQYF
j_call: TRBJ2-5
cdr3_length: 15
v_call: TRBV19
d_call: NA
clone_size: medium-sized

cdr3_nt: TGTGCCAGCAGCTTAGAGTACACCGGGGAGCTGTTTTTT
cdr3_aa: CASSLEYTGELFF
j_call: TRBJ2-2
cdr3_length: 13
v_call: TRBV7-2
d_call: NA
clone_size: few

cdr3_nt: TGTGCCACCAACCCGGCAGGGTTGGGTCAGCCCCAGCATTTT
cdr3_aa: CATNPAGLGQPQHF
j_call: TRBJ1-5
cdr3_length: 14
v_call: TRBV19
d_call: NA
clone_size: medium-sized

cdr3_nt: TGTGCCAGCAGTGAACGTCCCGGGACTAGCTCTACTTCCTACAATGAGCAGTTCTTC
cdr3_aa: CASSERPGTSSTSYNEQFF
j_call: TRBJ2-1
cdr3_length: 19
v_call: TRBV9
d_call: TRBD2
clone_size: medium-sized

cdr3_nt: TGCGCCAGCAGCGTGGGGGCTAACTATGGCTACACCTTC
cdr3_aa: CASSVGANYGYTF
j_call: TRBJ1-2
cdr3_length: 13
v_call: TRBV5-1
d_call: NA
clone_size: medium-sized

cdr3_nt: TGCGCCAGCAGCCAAGAACGCAGGGCAACTAACTATGGCTACACCTTC
cdr3_aa: CASSQERRATNYGYTF
j_call: TRBJ1-2
cdr3_length: 16
v_call: TRBV4-1
d_call: NA
clone_size: medium-sized

cdr3_nt: TGTGCCAGTAGTATACAGGGTGAGAGCACAGATACGCAGTATTTT
cdr3_aa: CASSIQGESTDTQYF
j_call: TRBJ2-3
cdr3_length: 15
v_call: TRBV19
d_call: NA
clone_size: medium-sized

cdr3_nt: TGTGCCAGCAGTTTATCACATTTTCCAGGGAAAACCTATAACTATGGCTACACCTTC
cdr3_aa: CASSLSHFPGKTYNYGYTF
j_call: TRBJ1-2
cdr3_length: 19
v_call: TRBV12-3/TRBV12-4
d_call: NA
clone_size: few

cdr3_nt: TGTGCCAGCAGCATCCCCGGGACAGGGGCGGCCGACACCGGAGAGCTGTTTTTT
cdr3_aa: CASSIPGTGAADTGELFF
j_call: TRBJ2-2
cdr3_length: 18
v_call: TRBV9
d_call: TRBD1
clone_size: NA

cdr3_nt: TGTGCCAGCAGCTGGGGTAGCGGGGAAAACGAGCAGTACTTC
cdr3_aa: CASSWGSGENEQYF
j_call: TRBJ2-7
cdr3_length: 14
v_call: TRBV12-3/TRBV12-4
d_call: TRBD2
clone_size: NA

cdr3_nt: TGTGCCAGCAGCCCGGGACAGGCGTACAATGAGCAGTTCTTC
cdr3_aa: CASSPGQAYNEQFF
j_call: TRBJ2-1
cdr3_length: 14
v_call: TRBV7-3
d_call: TRBD1
clone_size: medium-sized

cdr3_nt: TGCGCCAGCAGCCAAGTGGCAGACTCCGATACCCAGTACTTC
cdr3_aa: CASSQVADSDTQYF
j_call: TRBJ2-5
cdr3_length: 14
v_call: TRBV4-1
d_call: NA
clone_size: medium-sized

cdr3_nt: TGTGCCAGCTCACCACAGGCAACGGATGATGGCTACACCTTC
cdr3_aa: CASSPQATDDGYTF
j_call: TRBJ1-2
cdr3_length: 14
v_call: TRBV18
d_call: NA
clone_size: medium-sized

cdr3_nt: TGCAGTGCCACAAGCTATAGCCTAGCCCTTGACAATGAGCAGTTCTTC
cdr3_aa: CSATSYSLALDNEQFF
j_call: TRBJ2-1
cdr3_length: 16
v_call: TRBV20-1
d_call: NA
clone_size: NA

cdr3_nt: TGCAGTGCTAGAGACCCCCTCGGGACCCTGAATTCACCCCTCCACTTT
cdr3_aa: CSARDPLGTLNSPLHF
j_call: TRBJ1-6
cdr3_length: 16
v_call: TRBV20-1
d_call: NA
clone_size: medium-sized

cdr3_nt: TGTGCCAGCCTCCTCAATGGGGTGGGAGTTAGCAATCAGCCCCAGCATTTT
cdr3_aa: CASLLNGVGVSNQPQHF
j_call: TRBJ1-5
cdr3_length: 17
v_call: TRBV7-3
d_call: NA
clone_size: medium-sized

cdr3_nt: TGTGCCAGCAGTTTCTCAACTAGCGGGGAGACCCAGTACTTC
cdr3_aa: CASSFSTSGETQYF
j_call: TRBJ2-5
cdr3_length: 14
v_call: TRBV27
d_call: TRBD2
clone_size: medium-sized

cdr3_nt: TGTGCCAGCAGTGATAGTACCCAGGGATGGGACACTGAAGCTTTCTTT
cdr3_aa: CASSDSTQGWDTEAFF
j_call: TRBJ1-1
cdr3_length: 16
v_call: TRBV2
d_call: NA
clone_size: few

cdr3_nt: TGTGCCTGGAGTACGGGGGAGCCTCAAGAGACCCAGTACTTC
cdr3_aa: CAWSTGEPQETQYF
j_call: TRBJ2-5
cdr3_length: 14
v_call: TRBV30
d_call: NA
clone_size: NA

cdr3_nt: TGTGCCAGCACCTGGGACGGCATTGGGACTGAAGCTTTCTTT
cdr3_aa: CASTWDGIGTEAFF
j_call: TRBJ1-1
cdr3_length: 14
v_call: TRBV12-3/TRBV12-4
d_call: NA
clone_size: few

cdr3_nt: TGTGCCAGCAGCCGTAGCGGGGGGTTGGACACCGGGGAGCTGTTTTTT
cdr3_aa: CASSRSGGLDTGELFF
j_call: TRBJ2-2
cdr3_length: 16
v_call: TRBV5-8
d_call: TRBD2
clone_size: large

cdr3_nt: TGTGCCAGCAAGGCGGGATCGGAGCAGCCCCAGCATTTT
cdr3_aa: CASKAGSEQPQHF
j_call: TRBJ1-5
cdr3_length: 13
v_call: TRBV6-5
d_call: NA
clone_size: medium-sized

cdr3_nt: TGTGCCAGCAGCCAAGATGTGGGGACAGGGTCACACGAGCAGTACTTC
cdr3_aa: CASSQDVGTGSHEQYF
j_call: TRBJ2-7
cdr3_length: 16
v_call: TRBV4-2
d_call: TRBD1
clone_size: medium-sized

cdr3_nt: TGTGCCAGTAGTCCCTGGACAGGAGCCTCCTATGAGCAGTACTTC
cdr3_aa: CASSPWTGASYEQYF
j_call: TRBJ2-7
cdr3_length: 15
v_call: TRBV19
d_call: TRBD1
clone_size: medium-sized